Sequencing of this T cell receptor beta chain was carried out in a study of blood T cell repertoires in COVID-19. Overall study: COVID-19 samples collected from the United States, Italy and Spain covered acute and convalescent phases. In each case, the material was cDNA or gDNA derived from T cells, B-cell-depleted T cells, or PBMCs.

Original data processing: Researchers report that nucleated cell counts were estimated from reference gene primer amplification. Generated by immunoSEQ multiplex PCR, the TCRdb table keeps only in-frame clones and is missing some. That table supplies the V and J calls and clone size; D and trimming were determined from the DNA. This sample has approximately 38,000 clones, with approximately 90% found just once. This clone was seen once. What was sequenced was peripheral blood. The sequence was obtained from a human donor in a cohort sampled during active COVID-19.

This chain's CDR3 is CASSIGSGSTEAFF. As DNA, the CDR3 is TGTGCCAGTAGTATAGGATCTGGGAGCACTGAAGCTTTCTTT. The chain combines TRBV19 with TRBJ1-1; no reliable D call. V lost 1 base and J lost 4, with 10 bases in between. The germline V gene has CDR1 LNHDA and CDR2 SQIVND (reference sequence). The length of the CDR3 is 14 residues. Looking up the rest from reference TRBV19 and TRBJ1-1 gives the full variable domain: DGGITQSPKYLFRKEGQNVTLSCEQNLNHDAMYWYRQDPGQGLRLIYYSQIVNDFQKGDIAEGYSVSREKKESFPLTVTSAQKNPTAFYLCASSIGSGSTEAFFGQGTRLTVV.